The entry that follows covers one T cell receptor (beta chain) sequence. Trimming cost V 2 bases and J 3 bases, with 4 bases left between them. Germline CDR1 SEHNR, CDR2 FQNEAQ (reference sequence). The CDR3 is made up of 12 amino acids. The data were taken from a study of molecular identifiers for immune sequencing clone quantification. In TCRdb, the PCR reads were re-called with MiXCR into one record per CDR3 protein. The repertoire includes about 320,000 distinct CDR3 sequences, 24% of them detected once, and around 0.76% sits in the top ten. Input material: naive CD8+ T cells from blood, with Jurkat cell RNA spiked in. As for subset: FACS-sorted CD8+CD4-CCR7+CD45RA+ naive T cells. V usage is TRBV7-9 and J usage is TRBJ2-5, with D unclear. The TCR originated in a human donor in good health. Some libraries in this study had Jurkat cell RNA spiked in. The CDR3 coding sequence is TGTGCCAGCAGCTTACTAGAAGAGACCCAGTACTTC. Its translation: CASSLLEETQYF.